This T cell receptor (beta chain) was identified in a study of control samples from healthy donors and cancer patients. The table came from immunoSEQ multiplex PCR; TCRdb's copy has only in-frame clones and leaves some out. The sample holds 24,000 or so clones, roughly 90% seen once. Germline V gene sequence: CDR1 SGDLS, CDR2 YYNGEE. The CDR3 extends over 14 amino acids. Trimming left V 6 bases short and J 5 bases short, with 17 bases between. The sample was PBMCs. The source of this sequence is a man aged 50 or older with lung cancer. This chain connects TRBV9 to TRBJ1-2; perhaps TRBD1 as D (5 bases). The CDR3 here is CASKQGIEGYGYTF. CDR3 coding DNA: TGTGCCAGCAAGCAGGGAATCGAAGGTTATGGCTACACCTTC. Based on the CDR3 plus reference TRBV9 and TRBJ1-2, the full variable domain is DSGVTQTPKHLITATGQRVTLRCSPRSGDLSVYWYQQSLDQGLQFLIQYYNGEERAKGNILERFSAQQFPDLHSELNLSSLELGDSALYFCASKQGIEGYGYTFGSGTRLTVV.